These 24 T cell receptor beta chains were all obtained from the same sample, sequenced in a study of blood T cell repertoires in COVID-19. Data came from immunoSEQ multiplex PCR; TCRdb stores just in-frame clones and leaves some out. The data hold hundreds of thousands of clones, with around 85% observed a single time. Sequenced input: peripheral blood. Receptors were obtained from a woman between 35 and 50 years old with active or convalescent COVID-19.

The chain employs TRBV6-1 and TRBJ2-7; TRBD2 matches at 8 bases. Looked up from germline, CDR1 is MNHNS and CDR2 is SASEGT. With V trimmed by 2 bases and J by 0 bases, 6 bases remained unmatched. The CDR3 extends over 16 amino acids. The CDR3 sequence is CASSELAGNSSYEQYV. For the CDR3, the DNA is TGTGCCAGCAGTGAACTAGCGGGCAACAGCTCCTACGAGCAGTACGTC.

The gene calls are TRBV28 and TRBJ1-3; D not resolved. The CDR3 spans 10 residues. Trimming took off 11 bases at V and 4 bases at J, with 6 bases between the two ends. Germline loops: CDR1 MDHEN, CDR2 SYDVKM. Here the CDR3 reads CACAGNTIYF. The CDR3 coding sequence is TGTGCCTGCGCGGGAAACACCATATATTTT.

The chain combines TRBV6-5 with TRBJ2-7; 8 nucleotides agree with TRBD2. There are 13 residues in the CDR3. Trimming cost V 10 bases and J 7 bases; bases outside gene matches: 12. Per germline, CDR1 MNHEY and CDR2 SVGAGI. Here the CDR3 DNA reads TGTGCCACCGGAACCGGGGGGGCGTGGGAGCAGTACGTC. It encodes CATGTGGAWEQYV.

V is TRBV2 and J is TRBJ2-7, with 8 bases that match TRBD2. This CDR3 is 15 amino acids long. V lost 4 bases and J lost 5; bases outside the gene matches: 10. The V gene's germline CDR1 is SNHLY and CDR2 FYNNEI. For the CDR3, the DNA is TGTGCCAGCAGTGTACCGGGACTAGGGGCCAACGAGCAGTACTTC. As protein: CASSVPGLGANEQYF.

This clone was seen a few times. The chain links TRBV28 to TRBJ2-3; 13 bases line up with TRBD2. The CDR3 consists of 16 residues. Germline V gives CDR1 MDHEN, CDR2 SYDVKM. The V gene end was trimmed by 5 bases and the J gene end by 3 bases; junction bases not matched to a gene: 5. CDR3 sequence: CASSPSGLAGTDTQYF. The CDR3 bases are TGTGCCAGCAGTCCATCGGGACTAGCGGGAACAGATACGCAGTATTTT.

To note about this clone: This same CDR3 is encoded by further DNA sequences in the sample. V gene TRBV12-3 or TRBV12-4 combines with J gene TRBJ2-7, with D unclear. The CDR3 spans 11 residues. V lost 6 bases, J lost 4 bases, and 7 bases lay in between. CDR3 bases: TGTGCCAGCAGCCTCACTTACGAGCAGTACTTC. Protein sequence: CASSLTYEQYF.

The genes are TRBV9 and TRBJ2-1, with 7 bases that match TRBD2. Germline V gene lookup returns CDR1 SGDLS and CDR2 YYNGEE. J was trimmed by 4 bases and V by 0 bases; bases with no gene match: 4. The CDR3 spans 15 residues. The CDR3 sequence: CASSVAAGEYNEQFF. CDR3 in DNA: TGTGCCAGCAGCGTAGCGGCGGGGGAGTACAATGAGCAGTTCTTC.

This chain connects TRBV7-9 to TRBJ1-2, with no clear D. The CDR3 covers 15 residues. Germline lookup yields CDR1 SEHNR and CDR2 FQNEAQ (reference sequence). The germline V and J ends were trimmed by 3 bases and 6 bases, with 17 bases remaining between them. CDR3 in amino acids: CASSFSGTQVDGYTF. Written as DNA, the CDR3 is TGTGCCAGCAGCTTCTCTGGCACTCAGGTGGATGGCTACACCTTC.

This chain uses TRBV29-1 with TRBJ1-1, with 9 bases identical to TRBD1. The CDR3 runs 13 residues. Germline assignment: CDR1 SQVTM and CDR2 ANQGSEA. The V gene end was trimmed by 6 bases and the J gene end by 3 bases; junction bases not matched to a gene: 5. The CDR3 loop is CSVSGDRDTEAFF. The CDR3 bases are TGCAGCGTGTCCGGGGACAGGGACACTGAAGCTTTCTTT.

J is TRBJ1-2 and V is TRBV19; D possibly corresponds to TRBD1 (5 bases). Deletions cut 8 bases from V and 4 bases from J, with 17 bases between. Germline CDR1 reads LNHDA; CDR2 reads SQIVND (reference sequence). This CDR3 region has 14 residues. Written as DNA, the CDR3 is TGTGCCAGTTCTCCAGCGGGCCAGGGCTATGGCTACACCTTC. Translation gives CASSPAGQGYGYTF.

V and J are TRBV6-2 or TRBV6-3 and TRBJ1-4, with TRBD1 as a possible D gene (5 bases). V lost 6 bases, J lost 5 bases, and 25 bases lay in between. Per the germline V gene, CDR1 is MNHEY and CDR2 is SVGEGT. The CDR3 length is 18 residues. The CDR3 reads CASSPSQGVRPLNEKLFF. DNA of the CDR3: TGTGCCAGCAGCCCATCGCAAGGGGTACGGCCTTTAAATGAAAAACTGTTTTTT.

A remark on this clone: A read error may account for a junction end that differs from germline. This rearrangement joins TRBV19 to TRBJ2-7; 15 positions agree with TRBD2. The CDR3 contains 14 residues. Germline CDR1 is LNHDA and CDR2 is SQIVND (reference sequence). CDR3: CASRTGTSGGPVNF. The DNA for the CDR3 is TGTGCCAGTAGGACCGGGACTAGCGGGGGGCCGGTGAACTTC.

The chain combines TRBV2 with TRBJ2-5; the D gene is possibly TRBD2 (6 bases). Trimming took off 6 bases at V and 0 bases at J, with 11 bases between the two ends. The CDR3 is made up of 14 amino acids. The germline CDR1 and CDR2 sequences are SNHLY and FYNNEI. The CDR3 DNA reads TGTGCCAGCAGAGGGACTTCGTACCAAGAGACCCAGTACTTC. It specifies CASRGTSYQETQYF.

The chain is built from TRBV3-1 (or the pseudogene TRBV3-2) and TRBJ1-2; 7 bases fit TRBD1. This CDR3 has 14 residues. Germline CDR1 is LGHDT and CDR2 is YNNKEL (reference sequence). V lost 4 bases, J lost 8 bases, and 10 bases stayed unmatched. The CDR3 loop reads CASSRDRSSWGYTF. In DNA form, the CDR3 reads TGTGCCAGCAGCCGGGACAGATCCAGTTGGGGCTACACCTTC.

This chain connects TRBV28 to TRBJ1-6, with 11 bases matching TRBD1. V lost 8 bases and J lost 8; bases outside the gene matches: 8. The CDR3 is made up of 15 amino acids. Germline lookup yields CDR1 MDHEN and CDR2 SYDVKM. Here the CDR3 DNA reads TGTGCCAGCCGACCCCCGGGACAGGGGGATTCACCCCTCCACTTT. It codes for CASRPPGQGDSPLHF.

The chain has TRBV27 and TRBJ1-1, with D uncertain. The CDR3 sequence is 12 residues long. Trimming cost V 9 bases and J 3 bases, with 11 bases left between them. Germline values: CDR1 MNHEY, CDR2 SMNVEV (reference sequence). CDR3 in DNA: TGTGCCAGTACGGTCGAGGACACTGAAGCTTTCTTT. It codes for CASTVEDTEAFF.

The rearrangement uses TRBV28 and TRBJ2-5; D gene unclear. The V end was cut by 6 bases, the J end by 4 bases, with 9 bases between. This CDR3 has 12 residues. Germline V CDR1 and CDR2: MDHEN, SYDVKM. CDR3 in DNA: TGTGCCAGCAGCCCGGTTGGAGAGACCCAGTACTTC. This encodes CASSPVGETQYF.

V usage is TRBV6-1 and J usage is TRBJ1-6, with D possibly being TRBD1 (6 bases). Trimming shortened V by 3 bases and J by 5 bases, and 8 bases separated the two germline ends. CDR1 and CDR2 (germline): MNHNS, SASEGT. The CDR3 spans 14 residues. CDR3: CASSDRGDNSPLHF. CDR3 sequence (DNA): TGTGCCAGCAGTGACAGGGGCGATAATTCACCCCTCCACTTT.

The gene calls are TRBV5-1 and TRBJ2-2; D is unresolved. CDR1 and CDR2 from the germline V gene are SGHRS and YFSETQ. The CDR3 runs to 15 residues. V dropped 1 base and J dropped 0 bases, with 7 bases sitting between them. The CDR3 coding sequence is TGCGCCAGCAGCTTGTTACTTTCGAACACCGGGGAGCTGTTTTTT. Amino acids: CASSLLLSNTGELFF.

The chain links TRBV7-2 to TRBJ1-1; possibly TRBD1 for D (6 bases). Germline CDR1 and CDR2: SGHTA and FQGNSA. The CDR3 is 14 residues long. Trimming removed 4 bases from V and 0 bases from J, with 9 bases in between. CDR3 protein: CASSSGQMNTEAFF. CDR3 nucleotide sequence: TGTGCCAGCAGCTCCGGACAGATGAACACTGAAGCTTTCTTT. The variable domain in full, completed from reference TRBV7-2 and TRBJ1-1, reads GAGVSQSPSNKVTEKGKDVELRCDPISGHTALYWYRQSLGQGLEFLIYFQGNSAPDKSGLPSDRFSAERTGGSVSTLTIQRTQQEDSAVYLCASSSGQMNTEAFFGQGTRLTVV.

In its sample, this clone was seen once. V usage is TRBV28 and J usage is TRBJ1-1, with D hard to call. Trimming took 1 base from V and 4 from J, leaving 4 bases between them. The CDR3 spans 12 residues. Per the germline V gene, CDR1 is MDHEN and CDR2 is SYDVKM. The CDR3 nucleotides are TGTGCCAGCAGTTTATTGGCCACTGAAGCTTTCTTT. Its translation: CASSLLATEAFF.

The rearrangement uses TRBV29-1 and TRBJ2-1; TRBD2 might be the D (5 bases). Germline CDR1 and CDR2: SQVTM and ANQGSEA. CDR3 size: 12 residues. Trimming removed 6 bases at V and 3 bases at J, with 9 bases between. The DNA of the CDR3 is TGCAGCGTGAGAACTAGCTACAATGAGCAGTTCTTC. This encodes CSVRTSYNEQFF.

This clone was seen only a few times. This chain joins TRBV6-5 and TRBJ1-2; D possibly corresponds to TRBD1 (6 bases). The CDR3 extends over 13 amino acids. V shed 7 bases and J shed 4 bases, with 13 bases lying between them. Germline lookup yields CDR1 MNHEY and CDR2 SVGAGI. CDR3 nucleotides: TGTGCCAGCATTTATGACAGGAGCTATGGCTACACCTTC. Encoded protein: CASIYDRSYGYTF.

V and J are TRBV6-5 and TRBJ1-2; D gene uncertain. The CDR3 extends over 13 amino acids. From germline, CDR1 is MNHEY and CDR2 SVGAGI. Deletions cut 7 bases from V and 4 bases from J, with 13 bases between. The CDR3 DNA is TGTGCCAGCAAATCGGGGTCGTCCTATGGCTACACCTTC. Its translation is CASKSGSSYGYTF.